The 23 T cell receptor beta chains reported below all come from one sample, sequenced in a study of T-cell memory formation after mild COVID-19 (dated by TCRdb to the early 2020s). The protocol used for the library was 5' RACE. The reads were generated on an Illumina NovaSeq 6000. The raw public reads went through TCRdb reprocessing: fastp at Q25, MiXCR clone calling, in-frame beta chains kept. All rows with the same CDR3 protein become a single entry with the most common DNA and genes. Counted in this sample were about 350,000 distinct CDR3 sequences; roughly 13% of them appeared once. The biggest ten clones account for about 20% of the sample. The sample consisted of PBMCs or a T cell subset sorted from them (not recorded which). The receptors stem from a man aged 18 to 30 who had mild COVID-19 (a few samples of this study predate the infection). The sample titles of this study are shuffled in the database, so cell type and time point are left out; the donor was told from shared clones.

This clonotype was recorded a few times. This sequence joins TRBV6-5 and TRBJ1-1; possibly TRBD1 for D (6 bases). V lost 10 bases to trimming and J lost 8 bases, with 20 bases between them. The germline V gene has CDR1 MNHEY and CDR2 SVGAGI. This CDR3 contains 13 residues. Here the CDR3 DNA reads TGTGCCACCACAATGGGGGCCGGGGTGGAAGCTTTCTTT. The encoded protein is CATTMGAGVEAFF.

This clonotype was seen many times. The chain couples TRBV29-1 to TRBJ2-2; 14 bases align to TRBD2. The CDR3 runs to 15 residues. Germline values: CDR1 SQVTM, CDR2 ANQGSEA. After removal of 3 bases from V and 6 bases from J, the junction contained 3 bases not matched to a gene. CDR3 bases: TGCAGCGTTGACGGACTAGCGGGGGGATCCGGGGAGCTGTTTTTT. Amino acid sequence: CSVDGLAGGSGELFF.

This chain uses TRBV6-5 with TRBJ1-1; a weak D match, TRBD1 (5 bases). V was clipped by 7 bases and J by 1 base, with 13 bases between them. This CDR3 comprises 14 residues. Germline CDR1 MNHEY, CDR2 SVGAGI. Here the CDR3 reads CASTLLGGNTEAFF. CDR3 bases: TGTGCCAGCACTCTACTGGGGGGGAACACTGAAGCTTTCTTT.

To note about this clonotype: Mismatch with germline at one junction end may stem from a read error. The chain couples TRBV5-1 to TRBJ2-5; D gene uncertain. The CDR3 consists of 13 residues. In germline, CDR1 is SGHRS, CDR2 YFSETQ. CDR3 sequence reads: CASSLVGEETKYF. CDR3 sequence (DNA): TGCGCCAGCAGCTTGGTCGGTGAGGAGACCAAGTACTTC.

The chain employs TRBV4-1 and TRBJ1-2, with 8 bases identical to TRBD1. There are 15 residues in the CDR3. Germline CDR1 MGHRA, CDR2 YSYEKL. The V and J ends lost 1 base and 4 bases, in that order; junction bases with no gene match: 5. CDR3 nucleotide sequence: TGCGCCAGCAGCCAAGGGACAGGGTCGGGCTATGGCTACACCTTC. Protein: CASSQGTGSGYGYTF.

There are a few counts of this clonotype. This chain links TRBV5-1 with TRBJ1-4, with D possibly TRBD1 on 5 matching bases. The germline gives CDR1 SGHRS, CDR2 YFSETQ. The length of the CDR3 is 14 residues. Trimming cost V 1 base and J 8 bases, with 12 bases left between them. DNA for the CDR3: TGCGCCAGCAGCTTGACGGGACGGGCGGAAAAACTGTTTTTT. Translation: CASSLTGRAEKLFF.

The CDR3 region has the DNA TGCAGTGCTAGAGACAGGACAGCGAGTGAAGCTTTCTTT. This translates into CSARDRTASEAFF. The chain uses TRBV20-1 and TRBJ1-1; the D gene is possibly TRBD1 (6 bases). V was shortened by 0 bases and J by 7 bases, with 12 bases between the two germline ends. The CDR3 extends over 13 amino acids. Germline CDR1 is DFQATT and CDR2 is SNEGSKA (reference sequence).

The table lists this clonotype with many counts. V and J are TRBV7-2 and TRBJ2-5; TRBD2 matches at 7 bases. From germline, CDR1 is SGHTA and CDR2 FQGNSA. Trimming removed 4 bases from V and 5 bases from J; junction bases left unmatched: 10. The length of the CDR3 is 15 residues. CDR3: CASSWTAGVGETQYF. The CDR3, as DNA: TGTGCCAGCAGCTGGACGGCGGGGGTTGGGGAGACCCAGTACTTC.

V usage is TRBV6-2 or TRBV6-3 and J usage is TRBJ2-1, with a weak D call TRBD2 (5 bases). CDR3 size: 14 residues. The germline V and J ends were trimmed by 0 bases and 9 bases, with 12 bases remaining between them. CDR1 and CDR2 (germline): MNHEY, SVGEGT. CDR3: CASSYSLEGSEQFF. CDR3 sequence (DNA): TGTGCCAGCAGTTACTCTCTTGAGGGAAGTGAGCAGTTCTTC.

This clonotype was found a few times. The chain joins TRBV7-2 to TRBJ2-7; 9 positions agree with TRBD1. The CDR3 has 16 amino acids. Germline values: CDR1 SGHTA, CDR2 FQGNSA. V lost 6 bases, J lost 6 bases, and 15 bases stayed unmatched. The CDR3 reads CASSTSPGQGLIEQYF. The CDR3 DNA follows: TGTGCCAGCAGTACATCCCCGGGACAGGGTCTCATCGAGCAGTACTTC.

The V gene is TRBV10-3, the J gene TRBJ2-7; tentative D call: TRBD1 (6 bases). V was shortened by 10 bases and J by 1 base, with 8 bases between the two germline ends. The CDR3 length is 11 residues. The germline gives CDR1 ENHRY, CDR2 SYGVKD. CDR3 in DNA: TGTGCCACAGGACAGTCCTACGAGCAGTACTTC. Its protein is CATGQSYEQYF.

This sequence joins TRBV20-1 and TRBJ2-5, with D possibly matching TRBD1 (5 bases). CDR3 length equals 12 residues. CDR1 is DFQATT, CDR2 SNEGSKA, per germline (reference sequence). V gave up 4 bases and J gave up 4 bases, with 10 bases separating them. CDR3: CSATGLTETQYF. The CDR3 DNA reads TGCAGTGCTACAGGGTTGACAGAGACCCAGTACTTC.

The chain carries TRBV5-1 and TRBJ2-3; the match to TRBD2 covers 8 bases. Germline loops: CDR1 SGHRS, CDR2 YFSETQ. With 5 bases clipped from V and 4 bases from J, the junction kept 6 bases outside the gene matches. The CDR3 has 14 amino acids. CDR3 loop: CASRAPGGADTQYF. DNA for the CDR3: TGCGCCAGCAGAGCGCCGGGGGGGGCAGATACGCAGTATTTT.

The chain employs TRBV30 and TRBJ2-5, with no clear D. Germline V gives CDR1 GTSNPN, CDR2 SVGIG (reference sequence). CDR3 length equals 13 residues. The DNA of the CDR3 is TGTGCTCGGAGCCAACGGGACCAAGAGACCCAGTACTTC. Protein: CARSQRDQETQYF.

This clonotype was observed a handful of times. J is TRBJ1-1 and V is TRBV6-5; TRBD1 matches at 7 bases. The length of the CDR3 is 15 residues. V was pared by 4 bases and J by 7 bases, with 12 bases of the junction left unmatched. CDR1 is MNHEY, CDR2 SVGAGI, per germline. CDR3 amino acids: CASSSPRQGSREAFF. In DNA, the CDR3 is TGTGCCAGCAGTTCCCCCCGACAGGGATCGCGTGAAGCTTTCTTT.

This clonotype showed up just a few times. J is TRBJ1-5 and V is TRBV10-3; D uncertain. V was trimmed by 5 bases and J by 1 base, leaving 12 bases between them. Germline CDR1 is ENHRY and CDR2 is SYGVKD. CDR3 length: 15 amino acids. The CDR3 region has the DNA TGTGCCATCAGTCGGACGGGCCCGAGCAATCAGCCCCAGCATTTT. Residues: CAISRTGPSNQPQHF.

This clonotype was seen a handful of times. V usage is TRBV30 and J usage is TRBJ2-1; 11 bases line up with TRBD2. Germline loops: CDR1 GTSNPN, CDR2 SVGIG (reference sequence). V lost 4 bases, J lost 7 bases, and 9 bases stayed unmatched. The CDR3 is made up of 15 amino acids. CDR3 amino acids: CAWTIGLAGRNEQFF. The DNA for the CDR3 is TGTGCCTGGACCATTGGACTAGCGGGTCGGAATGAGCAGTTCTTC.

This clonotype was seen a handful of times. The rearrangement links TRBV12-3 or TRBV12-4 to TRBJ1-2, with TRBD1 as a possible D gene (6 bases). This CDR3 is built from 15 residues. Trimming removed 7 bases from V and 0 bases from J, with 15 bases in between. CDR3 sequence: CASTLQGSANYGYTF. Here the CDR3 DNA reads TGTGCCAGCACCTTACAGGGCTCAGCTAACTATGGCTACACCTTC.

There are a few counts of this clonotype. In DNA, the CDR3 is TGTGCCAGCAGTGCGGAATCTCCCTATAATTCACCCCTCCACTTT. Encoded protein: CASSAESPYNSPLHF. The rearrangement joins TRBV2 to TRBJ1-6, with D hard to call. The CDR3 loop spans 15 amino acids. The V gene lost 4 bases and the J gene lost 2 bases, with 9 bases spanning the gap. CDR1 is SNHLY and CDR2 is FYNNEI in the germline V gene.

In this sample, this clonotype turned up many times. J is TRBJ2-5 and V is TRBV5-1, with D possibly TRBD1 on 6 matching bases. V shed 3 bases and J shed 2 bases, with 11 bases lying between them. CDR1 is SGHRS, CDR2 YFSETQ, per germline. The CDR3 contains 14 residues. In nucleotides, the CDR3 is TGCGCCAGCAGCTCTGGACAGATGCAAGAGACCCAGTACTTC. Amino acids: CASSSGQMQETQYF.

To note about this clonotype: One base away lies a much larger clone, so this may be a sequencing read error. This chain links TRBV4-1 with TRBJ2-7, with TRBD1 matching 10 bases. The germline gives CDR1 MGHRA, CDR2 YSYEKL. J was trimmed by 3 bases and V by 0 bases; bases with no gene match: 2. The CDR3 is 15 residues long. The CDR3 DNA follows: TGCGCCAGCAGCCAAGAGAGGACAGGGGGCTACGAGCAGTACTTC. Translating it yields CASSQERTGGYEQYF.

This clonotype has more than one count but fewer than ten. This rearrangement joins TRBV19 to TRBJ1-2, with D maybe TRBD1 (6 bases). This CDR3 contains 13 residues. Deletions cut 5 bases from V and 8 bases from J, with 15 bases between. CDR1 is LNHDA, CDR2 SQIVND, per germline (reference sequence). Here the CDR3 DNA reads TGTGCCAGTAGTCCCCGGGGGCTAATCGGCTACACCTTC. Translating it yields CASSPRGLIGYTF.

The rearrangement joins TRBV12-3 or TRBV12-4 to TRBJ2-3; D is undetermined. V was trimmed by 1 base and J by 4 bases, leaving 9 bases between them. There are 14 residues in the CDR3. The CDR3 DNA follows: TGTGCCAGCAGTTTAGGCGGCTGGTCAGATACGCAGTATTTT. It encodes CASSLGGWSDTQYF.